Presented here are 21 T cell receptor beta chains from one specimen sequenced in a study of spatial heterogeneity in lung cancer. The time point: sample taken at primary tumor resection. Unsorted tumor, nontumor lung tissue or cryopreserved PBMC supplied the whole RNA. TCRdb independently ran MiXCR on the 5' RACE reads; one entry per CDR3 protein. The top ten clones hold roughly 45% of a sample with 40,000 to 55,000 distinct CDR3 sequences, roughly 7% of them seen once. The material was PBMCs, obtained at surgery. These receptors were collected from a female donor with early-stage non-small cell lung cancer.

This clonotype was found many times. The chain carries TRBV7-2 and TRBJ2-1; 8 bases fit TRBD2. In germline, CDR1 is SGHTA, CDR2 FQGNSA. The CDR3 covers 13 residues. J gave up 7 bases and V 8 bases, and 7 bases lay outside the gene matches. The CDR3 loop is CASVRGGTNEQFF. The CDR3 bases are TGTGCCAGCGTCCGCGGGGGGACGAATGAGCAGTTCTTC.

This clonotype showed up many times. This chain uses TRBV7-9 with TRBJ2-7, with unresolved D. Trimming pared 5 bases from V and 4 bases from J, leaving 3 bases between. The V gene's germline CDR1 is SEHNR and CDR2 FQNEAQ (reference sequence). The CDR3 consists of 10 residues. CDR3 DNA: TGTGCCAGCAGCCAGTACGAGCAGTACTTC. This codes for CASSQYEQYF.

This clonotype has a count of ten or more. The CDR3 loop is CASSTDRIRTQETQYF. The CDR3 bases are TGTGCCAGCAGCACTGACAGGATTAGAACACAAGAGACCCAGTACTTC. The chain recombines TRBV5-4 with TRBJ2-5, with TRBD1 as a possible D gene (6 bases). The CDR3 runs 16 residues. V was pared by 4 bases and J by 2 bases, with 18 bases between. Germline-derived CDR1 and CDR2 are SGHNT and YYREEE (reference sequence). The full variable domain, with the rest looked up from reference TRBV5-4 and TRBJ2-5, is ETGVTQSPTHLIKTRGQQVTLRCSSQSGHNTVSWYQQALGQGPQFIFQYYREEENGRGNFPPRFSGLQFPNYSSELNVNALELDDSALYLCASSTDRIRTQETQYFGPGTRLLVL.

This clonotype was recorded at least ten times. This chain joins TRBV12-3 or TRBV12-4 and TRBJ2-3, with 11 nucleotides matching TRBD2. V trimming: 5 bases; J trimming: 2 bases; junction bases outside the gene matches: 9. This CDR3 is built from 17 residues. CDR3 sequence: CASSRLLAGVPTDTQYF. The CDR3 bases are TGTGCCAGCAGTCGTCTACTAGCGGGGGTCCCCACAGATACGCAGTATTTT.

In this sample, this clonotype turned up many times. The chain joins TRBV4-1 to TRBJ2-2, with D possibly matching TRBD2 (6 bases). CDR3 length: 14 residues. The ends were cut back, 7 bases at V and 7 bases at J, with 16 bases in the middle. Germline CDR1 is MGHRA and CDR2 is YSYEKL. Here the CDR3 DNA reads TGCGCCAGCACCCTGGGAGGACGGCGCGGGGAGCTGTTTTTT. It yields the protein CASTLGGRRGELFF.

This clonotype was recorded at least ten times. The chain combines TRBV12-3 or TRBV12-4 with TRBJ2-3, with TRBD2 matching over 7 bases. Germline trimming cut 5 bases from V and 6 bases from J; bases unmatched to any gene: 11. The CDR3 runs to 15 residues. As DNA, the CDR3 is TGTGCCAGCAGTCCGCGGGGTAGCGGGCAGGATACGCAGTATTTT. Protein product: CASSPRGSGQDTQYF.

The rearrangement links TRBV30 to TRBJ1-1; no clear D. The V end was cut by 4 bases, the J end by 3 bases, with 12 bases between. The V gene's germline CDR1 is GTSNPN and CDR2 SVGIG (reference sequence). The CDR3 is 13 residues long. This CDR3 is CAWIRPTDTEAFF. The DNA of the CDR3 is TGTGCCTGGATACGGCCGACGGACACTGAAGCTTTCTTT. The full variable domain, in which reference TRBV30 and TRBJ1-1 provide the parts outside the CDR3, is SQTIHQWPATLVQPVGSPLSLECTVEGTSNPNLYWYRQAAGRGLQLLFYSVGIGQISSEVPQNLSASRPQDRQFILSSKKLLLSDSGFYLCAWIRPTDTEAFFGQGTRLTVV.

This clonotype was recorded many times. V usage is TRBV6-5 and J usage is TRBJ2-3; no clear D gene. V lost 0 bases, J lost 1 base, and 14 bases lay in between. CDR3 length equals 17 residues. CDR1 is MNHEY and CDR2 is SVGAGI in the germline V gene. CDR3: CASSYSPIVVGTDTQYF. CDR3 nucleotides: TGTGCCAGCAGTTACTCTCCGATCGTCGTAGGCACAGATACGCAGTATTTT.

This clonotype was seen many times. The rearrangement uses TRBV3-1 and TRBJ1-3; possible D gene TRBD1, 6 bases. The CDR3 has 13 residues. V lost 2 bases and J 6 bases, leaving 8 bases between the germline ends. Germline CDR1 reads LGHDT; CDR2 reads YNNKEL (reference sequence). The CDR3: CASSQPGVNTIYF. DNA for the CDR3: TGTGCCAGCAGCCAACCAGGGGTAAACACCATATATTTT.

This clonotype has ten or more counts. The J gene is TRBJ2-5, the V gene TRBV14, with TRBD1 as a possible D gene (6 bases). CDR1 and CDR2 (germline): SGHDN, FVKESK. The germline V and J ends were trimmed by 3 bases and 3 bases, with 14 bases remaining between them. The CDR3 length is 15 residues. The CDR3: CASSHPGTLKETQYF. The CDR3 nucleotides are TGTGCCAGCAGCCATCCAGGGACATTGAAAGAGACCCAGTACTTC.

The table lists this clonotype with many counts. V is TRBV10-3 and J is TRBJ1-5; unclear D gene. The germline CDR1 and CDR2 sequences are ENHRY and SYGVKD. The length of the CDR3 is 13 residues. V shed 4 bases and J shed 7 bases, with 11 bases lying between them. The CDR3 nucleotides are TGTGCCATCAGTGTTGACATCCGGCAGCCCCAGCATTTT. Its protein product is CAISVDIRQPQHF.

This clonotype was counted ten times or more. The V call is TRBV5-1, the J call TRBJ1-1; D is undetermined. Germline V CDR1 and CDR2: SGHRS, YFSETQ. The CDR3 is 14 residues long. The V end was cut by 4 bases, the J end by 1 base, with 11 bases between. CDR3 loop: CASSVTVGNTEAFF. The CDR3 region has the DNA TGCGCCAGCAGCGTTACAGTCGGGAACACTGAAGCTTTCTTT.

V is TRBV4-3 and J is TRBJ2-3; a possible D gene is TRBD2 (6 bases). V lost 3 bases to trimming and J lost 1 base, with 8 bases between them. Germline-derived CDR1 and CDR2 are LGHNA and YSLEER. CDR3 length equals 14 residues. CDR3 sequence: CASSHASGTDTQYF. The CDR3 DNA reads TGCGCCAGCAGCCATGCTAGCGGCACAGATACGCAGTATTTT.

The chain uses TRBV6-5 and TRBJ1-1, with a possible D match to TRBD1 (5 bases). Trimming took off 0 bases at V and 5 bases at J, with 10 bases between the two ends. The germline CDR1 and CDR2 sequences are MNHEY and SVGAGI. The CDR3 totals 14 residues. CDR3 coding DNA: TGTGCCAGCAGTTACTCAAGGGGATGGACTGAAGCTTTCTTT. It encodes CASSYSRGWTEAFF.

This clonotype has a count of ten or more. The CDR3 region has the DNA TGTGCCAGCCGGGGCACAATCTCCTACGAGCAGTACTTC. Translating it yields CASRGTISYEQYF. The gene calls are TRBV12-3 or TRBV12-4 and TRBJ2-7; tentatively, D is TRBD1 or TRBD2 (5 bases each). Deletions cut 8 bases from V and 0 bases from J, with 11 bases between. This CDR3 is built from 13 residues.

This clonotype has at least ten counts. The chain links TRBV10-3 to TRBJ2-7, with 10 bases fitting TRBD2. Germline V lookup: CDR1 ENHRY, CDR2 SYGVKD. This CDR3 contains 18 residues. V was clipped by 2 bases and J by 0 bases; unmatched bases: 10. The CDR3 region has the DNA TGTGCCATCAGTGAGGCTACTAGCGGGGCCCCTAGCTCCTACGAGCAGTACTTC. It is translated as CAISEATSGAPSSYEQYF.

This clonotype was detected ten times or more. The chain has TRBV11-2 and TRBJ2-3; D perhaps matches TRBD1 (6 bases). With 5 bases removed from V and 4 bases from J, the gap between germline ends came to 13 bases. The germline gives CDR1 SGHAT, CDR2 FQNNGV. There are 14 residues in the CDR3. The CDR3 DNA is TGTGCCAGCAGCCCCCAGACAGGACCAGATACGCAGTATTTT. Protein sequence: CASSPQTGPDTQYF. Full variable domain (remainder filled in from reference TRBV11-2 and TRBJ2-3): EAGVAQSPRYKIIEKRQSVAFWCNPISGHATLYWYQQILGQGPKLLIQFQNNGVVDDSQLPKDRFSAERLKGVDSTLKIQPAKLEDSAVYLCASSPQTGPDTQYFGPGTRLTVL.

As regards this clonotype: A read error may produce the germline difference seen at one junction end. The J gene is TRBJ2-4, the V gene TRBV20-1, with D maybe TRBD2 (6 bases). CDR1 is DFQATT, CDR2 SNEGSKA, per germline (reference sequence). The CDR3 sequence is 13 residues long. CDR3 protein: CSARDYSGNIQYF. Written as DNA, the CDR3 is TGCAGTGCTCGAGACTACAGCGGGAACATTCAGTACTTC.

The V gene is TRBV27, the J gene TRBJ2-7, with TRBD1 identical over 10 bases. Losses at the gene ends were 6 bases for V and 3 bases for J; bases not matched to a gene: 11. The CDR3 totals 16 residues. Per germline, CDR1 MNHEY and CDR2 SMNVEV (reference sequence). The CDR3: CASSRTGGGSYYEQYF. The CDR3 DNA reads as TGTGCCAGCAGCCGGACAGGGGGTGGGTCCTACTACGAGCAGTACTTC.

The table lists this clonotype with many counts. The chain recombines TRBV7-2 with TRBJ2-3, with unresolved D. This CDR3 region has 13 residues. Germline V gene data show CDR1 as SGHTA and CDR2 as FQGNSA. V lost 7 bases and J 6 bases, leaving 14 bases between the germline ends. CDR3 sequence (DNA): TGTGCCAGCACCTCCTATCCCCGGGATACGCAGTATTTT. Translated, it gives CASTSYPRDTQYF.

This sequence joins TRBV27 and TRBJ2-7; 11 nucleotides line up with TRBD1. The germline V gene has CDR1 MNHEY and CDR2 SMNVEV (reference sequence). The CDR3 runs 13 residues. V shed 6 bases, J shed 5 bases, and the junction held 3 bases outside the gene matches. CDR3 DNA sequence: TGTGCCAGCAGGGGACAGGGGGTCAACGAGCAGTACTTC. Amino acid sequence: CASRGQGVNEQYF.